The sequence of this TCR beta chain was determined in a study of T cell repertoires in cytomegalovirus infection. Study findings and constraints: Accumulated public TCR beta family frequency recognized individuals carrying CMV together with the relevant HLA.

This CDR3 region has 14 residues. Germline V gives CDR1 MDHEN, CDR2 SYDVKM. The V and J ends lost 5 bases and 5 bases respectively, with 13 bases between them. This clonotype has at least ten counts. The antigen remains undetermined. A single record per CDR3 protein comes from TCRdb applying MiXCR to the reads. The data hold approximately 290,000 distinct CDR3 sequences, with about 26% observed a single time. This clonotype was obtained from a human donor in good health (CMV status not recorded). Some clones in this sample may be carry-over from other donors' samples. The chain employs TRBV28 and TRBJ1-3; D may be TRBD1 (6 bases). The sample consisted of PBMCs. This chain's CDR3 is CASSMPGVRNTIYF. In DNA, the CDR3 is TGTGCCAGCAGTATGCCAGGGGTGAGAAACACCATATATTTT.